This entry lists 8 T cell receptor beta chains sequenced from one sample in a study of blood T cell repertoires in COVID-19. Generated by immunoSEQ multiplex PCR, the TCRdb table keeps only in-frame clones and is missing some. The repertoire holds a few hundred thousand clones, approximately 81% seen once, with over 0.95% in the top ten. Material: peripheral blood. The receptors were sampled from a man between 35 and 55 years old with acute or convalescent COVID-19.

The chain is built from TRBV19 and TRBJ1-1, with 9 positions matching TRBD1. V lost 9 bases to trimming and J lost 3 bases; unmatched junction nucleotides: 11. Germline lookup yields CDR1 LNHDA and CDR2 SQIVND (reference sequence). CDR3 length: 15 amino acids. Here the CDR3 reads CASRFGTGSYTEAFF. In DNA form, the CDR3 reads TGTGCCAGCCGCTTCGGGACAGGGAGCTACACTGAAGCTTTCTTT.

The rearrangement links TRBV7-3 to TRBJ2-7; D gene uncertain. The ends were cut back, 1 base at V and 0 bases at J, with 4 bases in the middle. Germline CDR1 reads SGHTA; CDR2 reads FQGTGA. The CDR3 runs 13 residues. CDR3 nucleotide sequence: TGTGCCAGCAGCTTAATAGACTCCTACGAGCAGTACTTC. Translation: CASSLIDSYEQYF.

The chain recombines TRBV12-3 or TRBV12-4 with TRBJ1-6; D uncertain. This CDR3 spans 12 amino acids. Trimming stripped 3 bases from V and 9 bases from J, with 6 bases between. This CDR3 reads CASSFAGSPLHF. In nucleotides, the CDR3 is TGTGCCAGCAGTTTCGCGGGTTCACCCCTCCACTTT.

This chain joins TRBV27 and TRBJ2-5; 7 positions agree with TRBD2. The CDR3 is made up of 19 amino acids. CDR1 is MNHEY and CDR2 is SMNVEV in the germline V gene (reference sequence). V gave up 4 bases and J gave up 5 bases; unmatched junction bases: 22. The CDR3 nucleotides read TGTGCCAGCAGTTCCGAACCGGGACTACGGGGTGGTTATCTGGAGACCCAGTACTTC. Translated, it gives CASSSEPGLRGGYLETQYF.

This clone was seen more than once but under ten times. J is TRBJ2-2 and V is TRBV30; 11 bases align to TRBD1. V was pared by 1 base and J by 7 bases, with 2 bases of the junction left unmatched. The CDR3 is 14 amino acids. Per the germline V gene, CDR1 is GTSNPN and CDR2 is SVGIG (reference sequence). CDR3 coding DNA: TGTGCCTGGAGTGCGGACAGGGGGCACGGGGAGCTGTTTTTT. It yields the protein CAWSADRGHGELFF.

This clone was recorded once. The V and J genes are TRBV7-2 and TRBJ1-6, with TRBD1 identical over 7 bases. CDR3 length: 13 amino acids. The junction had 11 bases not matched to a gene; V was cut back by 7 bases and J by 14 bases. Germline CDR1 and CDR2: SGHTA and FQGNSA. The CDR3 coding sequence is TGTGCCAGCACCTCCTACCAGGGGGGAACCCTCCACTTT. This translates into CASTSYQGGTLHF.

The rearrangement joins TRBV19 to TRBJ1-5; D gene uncertain. V lost 10 bases and J lost 0, with 13 bases in between. The CDR3 loop spans 14 amino acids. Germline loops: CDR1 LNHDA, CDR2 SQIVND (reference sequence). The CDR3 region is CATSAGNSNQPQHF. CDR3 DNA: TGTGCCACCTCGGCGGGGAATAGCAATCAGCCCCAGCATTTT.

The chain uses TRBV19 and TRBJ1-5, with no clear D. Germline CDR1 is LNHDA and CDR2 is SQIVND (reference sequence). V shed 5 bases and J shed 5 bases, with 10 bases lying between them. CDR3 length: 13 amino acids. CDR3 in DNA: TGTGCCAGTAGTTTACAGTGGGATCAGCCCCAGCATTTT. Its protein is CASSLQWDQPQHF.